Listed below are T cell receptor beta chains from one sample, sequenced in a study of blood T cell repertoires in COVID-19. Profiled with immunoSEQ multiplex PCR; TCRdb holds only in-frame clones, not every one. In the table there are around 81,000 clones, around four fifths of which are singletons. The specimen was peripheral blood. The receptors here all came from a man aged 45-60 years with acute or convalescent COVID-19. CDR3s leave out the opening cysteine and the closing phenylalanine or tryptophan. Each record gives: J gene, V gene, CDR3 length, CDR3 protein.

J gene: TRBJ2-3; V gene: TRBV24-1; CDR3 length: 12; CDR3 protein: ATSDLQATDTQY
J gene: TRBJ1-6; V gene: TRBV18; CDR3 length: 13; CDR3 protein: ASSLRTGGNSPLH
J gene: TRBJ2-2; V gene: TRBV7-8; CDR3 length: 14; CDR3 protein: ASSLSSGSFTGELF
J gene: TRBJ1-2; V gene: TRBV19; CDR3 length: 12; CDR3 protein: ASRRTGVGYGYT
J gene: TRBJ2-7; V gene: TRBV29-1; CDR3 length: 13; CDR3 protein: SVRGGQGSSYEQY
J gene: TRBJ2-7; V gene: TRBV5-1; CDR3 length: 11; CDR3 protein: ASSISGGSEQY
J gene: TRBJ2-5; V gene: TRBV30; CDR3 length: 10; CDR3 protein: AWSGLAGAQY
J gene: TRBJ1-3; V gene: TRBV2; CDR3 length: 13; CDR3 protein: ASRGDRTPGNTIY
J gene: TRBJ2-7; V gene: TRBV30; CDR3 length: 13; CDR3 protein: AWSVQVQKFYEQY
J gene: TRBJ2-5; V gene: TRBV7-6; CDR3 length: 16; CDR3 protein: ASSLGPPGGGYQETQY
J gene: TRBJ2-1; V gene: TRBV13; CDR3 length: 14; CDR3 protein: ASSGGTGWPYNEQF
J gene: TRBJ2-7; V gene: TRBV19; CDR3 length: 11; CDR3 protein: ASSLAKNYEQY
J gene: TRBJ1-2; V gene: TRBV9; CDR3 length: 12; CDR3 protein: ASSRGQGGYGYT
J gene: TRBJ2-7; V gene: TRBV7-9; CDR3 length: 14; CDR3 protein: ASSLSLAGAPYEQY
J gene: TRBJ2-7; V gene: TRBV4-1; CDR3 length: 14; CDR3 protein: ASSQDHRERDYEQY
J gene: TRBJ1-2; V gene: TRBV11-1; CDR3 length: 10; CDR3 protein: ASSFRERGYT
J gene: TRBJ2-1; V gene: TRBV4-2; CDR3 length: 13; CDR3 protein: ASSEEEGSYNEQF
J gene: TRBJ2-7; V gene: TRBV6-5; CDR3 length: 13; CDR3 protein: ASTKPGLADYEQY
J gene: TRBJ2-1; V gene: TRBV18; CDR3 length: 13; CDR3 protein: ASSPSRVSENEQF
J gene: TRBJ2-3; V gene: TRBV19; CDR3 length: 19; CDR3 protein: ASSIYGTSGGPISSTDTQY
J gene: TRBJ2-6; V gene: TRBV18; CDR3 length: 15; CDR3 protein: ASSPGEPNSGANVLT
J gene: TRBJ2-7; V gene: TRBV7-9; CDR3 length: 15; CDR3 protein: ASSFGTSGRGRNEQY
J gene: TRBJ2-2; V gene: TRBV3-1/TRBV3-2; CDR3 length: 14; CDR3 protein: ASSHGTSGSPGELF
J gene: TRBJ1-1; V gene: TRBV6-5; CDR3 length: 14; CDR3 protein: ASSYSDRLEGTEAF
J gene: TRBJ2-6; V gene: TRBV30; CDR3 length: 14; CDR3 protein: AWSGTVSSGANVLT
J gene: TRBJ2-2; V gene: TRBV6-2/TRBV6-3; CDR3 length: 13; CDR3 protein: ASSLGQSNTGELF
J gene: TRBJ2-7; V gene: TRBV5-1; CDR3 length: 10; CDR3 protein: ASSYGGYEQY
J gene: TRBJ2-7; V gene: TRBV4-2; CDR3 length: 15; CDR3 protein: ASSQEGQGSSSYEQY
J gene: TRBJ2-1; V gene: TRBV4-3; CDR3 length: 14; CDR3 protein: ASSQDLAGGYNEQF
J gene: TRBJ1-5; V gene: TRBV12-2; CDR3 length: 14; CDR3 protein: ASRLAPGGGNQPQH
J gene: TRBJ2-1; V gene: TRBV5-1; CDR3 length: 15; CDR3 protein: ASSPRTSGGSYNEQF
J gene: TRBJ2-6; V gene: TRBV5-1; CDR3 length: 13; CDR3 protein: ASWTGGTGANVLT
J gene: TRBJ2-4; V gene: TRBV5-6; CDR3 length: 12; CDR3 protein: ASSLSVGENIQY
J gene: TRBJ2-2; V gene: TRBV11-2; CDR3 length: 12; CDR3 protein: ASSLAAYTGELF
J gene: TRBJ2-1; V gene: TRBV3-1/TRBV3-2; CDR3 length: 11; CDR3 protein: ASSRGNLREQF
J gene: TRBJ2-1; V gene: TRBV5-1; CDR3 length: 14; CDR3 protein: ASSLEGQGAGDEQF
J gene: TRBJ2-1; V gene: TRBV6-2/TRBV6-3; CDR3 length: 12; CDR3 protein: ASSYYASYNEQF